This TCR beta chain was sequenced in a study of blood T cells in healthy people across ages. Trimming removed 4 bases from V and 2 bases from J, with 18 bases in between. The CDR3 runs to 16 residues. Per the germline V gene, CDR1 is SQVTM and CDR2 is ANQGSEA. With a J-beta primer mix and a sample-barcoded 5' primer, a second PCR ran about 6 to 11 cycles. TCRdb used MiXCR to reprocess the 5' RACE reads, holding one entry per CDR3 protein. This table has more than 1.4 million distinct CDR3 sequences, roughly 45% appearing once. The J gene is TRBJ2-1, the V gene TRBV29-1, with D perhaps matching TRBD1 (6 bases). This sequence was found in a young woman in good health. Sequenced material: blood. Here the CDR3 reads CSVGRYRAGTYNEQFF. CDR3 DNA sequence: TGCAGCGTTGGGCGGTACAGGGCCGGGACCTACAATGAGCAGTTCTTC.